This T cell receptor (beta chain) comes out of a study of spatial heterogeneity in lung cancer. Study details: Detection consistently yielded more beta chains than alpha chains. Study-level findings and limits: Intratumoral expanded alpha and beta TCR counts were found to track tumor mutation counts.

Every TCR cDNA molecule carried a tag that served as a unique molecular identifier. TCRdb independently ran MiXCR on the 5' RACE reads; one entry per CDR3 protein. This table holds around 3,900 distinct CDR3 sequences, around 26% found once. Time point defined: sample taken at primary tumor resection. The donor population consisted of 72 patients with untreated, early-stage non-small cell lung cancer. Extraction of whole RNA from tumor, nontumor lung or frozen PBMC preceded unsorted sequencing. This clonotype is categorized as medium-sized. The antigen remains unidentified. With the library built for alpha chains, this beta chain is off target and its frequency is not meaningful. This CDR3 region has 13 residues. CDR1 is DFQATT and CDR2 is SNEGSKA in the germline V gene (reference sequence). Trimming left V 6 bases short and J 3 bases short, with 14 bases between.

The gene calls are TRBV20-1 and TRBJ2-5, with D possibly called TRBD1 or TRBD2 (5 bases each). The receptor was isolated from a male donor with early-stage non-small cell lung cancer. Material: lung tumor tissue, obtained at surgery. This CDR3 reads CSAYPGRKETQYF. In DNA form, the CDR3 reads TGCAGTGCCTACCCGGGACGGAAAGAGACCCAGTACTTC.